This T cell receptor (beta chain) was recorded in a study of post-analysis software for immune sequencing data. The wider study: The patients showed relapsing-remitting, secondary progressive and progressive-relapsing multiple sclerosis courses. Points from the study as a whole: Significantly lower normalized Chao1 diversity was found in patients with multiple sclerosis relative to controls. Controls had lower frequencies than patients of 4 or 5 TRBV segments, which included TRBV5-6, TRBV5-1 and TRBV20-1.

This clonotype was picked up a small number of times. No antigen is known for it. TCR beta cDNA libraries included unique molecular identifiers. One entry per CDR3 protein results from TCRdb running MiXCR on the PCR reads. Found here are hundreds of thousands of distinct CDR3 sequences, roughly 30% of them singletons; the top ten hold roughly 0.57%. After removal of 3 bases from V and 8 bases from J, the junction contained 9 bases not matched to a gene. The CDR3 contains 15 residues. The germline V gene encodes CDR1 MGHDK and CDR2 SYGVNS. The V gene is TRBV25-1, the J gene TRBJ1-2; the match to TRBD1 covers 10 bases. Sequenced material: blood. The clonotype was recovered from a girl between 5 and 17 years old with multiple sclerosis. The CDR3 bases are TGTGCCAGCAGTGACCTTCGGGACAGGGGAGGAGGCTACACCTTC. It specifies CASSDLRDRGGGYTF.